Below are 3 T cell receptor beta chains sequenced from a single sample in a study of cytomegalovirus exposure and HLA in healthy donors. Use of 60 Vbeta and 13 Jbeta primers characterized the PCR. Assay: immunoSEQ multiplex PCR; the TCRdb copy retains only in-frame clones and omits some. The sample has 150,000 to 200,000 clones, around four fifths seen once. What was sequenced was PBMCs. These receptors all stem from a woman aged 30 to 39 in good health and CMV-seronegative.

V is TRBV4-1 and J is TRBJ2-3; 7 nucleotides match TRBD2. CDR1 and CDR2 from the germline V gene are MGHRA and YSYEKL. This CDR3 has 16 residues. After removal of 0 bases from V and 1 base from J, the junction contained 4 bases not matched to a gene. The CDR3 sequence is CASSQDQSGGTDTQYF. CDR3 nucleotide sequence: TGCGCCAGCAGCCAAGATCAGAGCGGGGGCACAGATACGCAGTATTTT.

There are a few counts of this clone. This chain connects TRBV5-1 to TRBJ2-7; perhaps TRBD1 as D (7 bases). The CDR3 is 15 residues long. V lost 6 bases and J 0 bases, leaving 16 bases between the germline ends. Germline-derived CDR1 and CDR2 are SGHRS and YFSETQ. This CDR3 reads CASTPRGTASYEQYF. The CDR3 DNA sequence: TGCGCCAGCACCCCACGCGGGACAGCCTCCTACGAGCAGTACTTC. Together with reference TRBV5-1 and TRBJ2-7, the CDR3 gives the full variable domain: KAGVTQTPRYLIKTRGQQVTLSCSPISGHRSVSWYQQTPGQGLQFLFEYFSETQRNKGNFPGRFSGRQFSNSRSEMNVSTLELGDSALYLCASTPRGTASYEQYFGPGTRLTVT.

The chain couples TRBV6-6 to TRBJ1-5; 8 positions match TRBD1. Germline CDR1 is MNHNY and CDR2 is SVGAGI (reference sequence). CDR3 length equals 16 residues. J was trimmed by 5 bases and V by 7 bases; bases with no gene match: 13. DNA for the CDR3: TGTGCCAGCACCCACGGGTGGACAGGGAGGGATCAGCCCCAGCATTTT. This translates into CASTHGWTGRDQPQHF.